These 7 T cell receptor beta chains share one sample of origin, sequenced in a study of T cell responses to AZD1222 COVID-19 vaccine. The data were produced by immunoSEQ multiplex PCR, yet TCRdb's version contains in-frame clones alone and is incomplete. The profile shows more than 110,000 clones, about 90% of them singletons. This specimen was peripheral blood, taken on day 0 of AZD1222 vaccination. The receptor set was obtained from an adult in good health.

For the CDR3, the DNA is TGTGCCAGTAGTACCCGGGACAGGGGCGTCCACGAGCAGTACTTC. Translation gives CASSTRDRGVHEQYF. The gene calls are TRBV19 and TRBJ2-7, with 10 bases aligning to TRBD1. Germline CDR1 LNHDA, CDR2 SQIVND (reference sequence). This CDR3 has 15 residues. The ends lost 4 bases at V and 5 bases at J; junction bases unmatched: 8.

The V and J genes are TRBV9 and TRBJ1-5; 9 bases match TRBD1. The CDR3 runs to 20 residues. Germline-derived CDR1 and CDR2 are SGDLS and YYNGEE. J gave up 9 bases and V 1 base, and 23 bases lay outside the gene matches. The CDR3 DNA reads TGTGCCAGCAGCGTATCCCGCTCGGACAGGGGATACCTTTGGTGGTGGCCCCAGCATTTT. Its protein is CASSVSRSDRGYLWWWPQHF.

The chain carries TRBV5-1 and TRBJ1-1; D call uncertain. This CDR3 comprises 14 residues. Trimming pared 4 bases from V and 5 bases from J, leaving 15 bases between. Germline V gives CDR1 SGHRS, CDR2 YFSETQ. The CDR3 coding sequence is TGCGCCAGCAGCCCAGGAGGTCTGAGGACTGAAGCTTTCTTT. It encodes CASSPGGLRTEAFF.

The chain has TRBV4-3 and TRBJ1-2; 9 bases fit TRBD1. J lost 7 bases, V lost 3 bases, and 6 bases had no gene match. The CDR3 contains 14 residues. From germline, CDR1 is LGHNA and CDR2 YSLEER. In nucleotides, the CDR3 is TGCGCCAGCAGCCACCGACAGGGGGATGGTGGCTACACCTTC. Its protein is CASSHRQGDGGYTF.

The chain has TRBV12-3 or TRBV12-4 and TRBJ2-4; 9 bases are shared with TRBD2. CDR3 size: 13 residues. J was trimmed by 7 bases and V by 3 bases; bases with no gene match: 1. CDR3 DNA: TGTGCCAGCAGTTTTGGACTAGCGAACATTCAGTACTTC. Its protein is CASSFGLANIQYF.

This rearrangement joins TRBV27 to TRBJ2-7; possibly TRBD2 for D (6 bases). Germline CDR1 MNHEY, CDR2 SMNVEV (reference sequence). V gave up 6 bases and J gave up 2 bases, with 14 bases separating them. This CDR3 contains 14 residues. As DNA, the CDR3 is TGTGCCAGCAGAGATCGACTAGGGGCCTACGAGCAGTACTTC. Residues: CASRDRLGAYEQYF.

V is TRBV4-2 and J is TRBJ1-1, with D possibly matching TRBD1 (6 bases). Germline values: CDR1 LGHNA, CDR2 YNFKEQ. Trimming pared 2 bases from V and 3 bases from J, leaving 7 bases between. The CDR3 has 13 residues. The CDR3 spells CASSQHRDTEAFF. CDR3 bases: TGTGCCAGCAGCCAACACAGGGACACTGAAGCTTTCTTT.